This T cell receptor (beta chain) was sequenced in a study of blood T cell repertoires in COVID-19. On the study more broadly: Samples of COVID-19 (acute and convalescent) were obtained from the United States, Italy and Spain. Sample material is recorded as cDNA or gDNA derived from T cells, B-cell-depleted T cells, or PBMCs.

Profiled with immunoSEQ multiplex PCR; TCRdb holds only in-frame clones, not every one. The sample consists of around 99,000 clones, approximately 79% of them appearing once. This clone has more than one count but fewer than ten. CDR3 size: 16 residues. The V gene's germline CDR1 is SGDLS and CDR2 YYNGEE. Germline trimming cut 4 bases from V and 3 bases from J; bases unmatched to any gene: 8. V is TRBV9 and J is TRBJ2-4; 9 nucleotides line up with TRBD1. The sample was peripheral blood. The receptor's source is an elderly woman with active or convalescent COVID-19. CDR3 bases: TGTGCCAGCAGCTCTAGACAGGGGGATGGCAAAAACATTCAGTACTTC. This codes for CASSSRQGDGKNIQYF.